This is a list of T cell receptor beta chains from one sample in a study of blood T cells in healthy people across ages. TCRdb reanalysed the 5' RACE reads using MiXCR and keeps one entry per CDR3 protein. The repertoire consists of approximately 1,700,000 distinct CDR3 sequences, with roughly two fifths occurring once and the leading ten covering 23%. The source material was blood. All receptors derive from a human donor in good health. Each CDR3 is given with its conserved first and last residue. The D gene is left open where the match is weak. Some rows have no size entry. The others give once, few or many, or a class for an expanded clone.

>TRBV6-2/TRBV6-3|few|TRBJ2-7|NA
TGTGCCAGCAGTTACGGTGTACTCTCCTACGAGCAGTACTTC
CASSYGVLSYEQYF
>TRBV7-9|NA|TRBJ2-1|NA
TGTGCCAGCAGCTTAGCAACAGGGATATCCTACGAGCAGTTCTTC
CASSLATGISYEQFF
>TRBV4-2|few|TRBJ2-7|NA
TGTGCCAGCAGCCAAGTACCGGGCACTTACGAGCAGTACTTC
CASSQVPGTYEQYF
>TRBV20-1|NA|TRBJ2-7|NA
TGCAGTGCTAGGCTCTTGGGGGCAATCGACGAGCAGTACTTC
CSARLLGAIDEQYF
>TRBV29-1|few|TRBJ1-2|NA
TGCAGCGTTGGAGATAAAGGGTGGGACTATGGCTACACCTTC
CSVGDKGWDYGYTF
>TRBV30|NA|TRBJ1-6|NA
TGTGCCTGGAGTAAAAACCTGAATTCACCCCTCCACTTT
CAWSKNLNSPLHF
>TRBV4-3|NA|TRBJ2-5|NA
TGCGCCAGCAGCCAAGTTCAGGCACAGGGTATAGGAGAGACCCAGTACTTC
CASSQVQAQGIGETQYF
>TRBV7-8|few|TRBJ2-3|NA
TGTGCCAGCAGCCTACGTATAGCGGTCCCCGCAGATACGCAGTATTTT
CASSLRIAVPADTQYF
>TRBV28|NA|TRBJ1-4|NA
TGTGCCAGCAGTTTATCCTCCAGGGAAAAACTGTTTTTT
CASSLSSREKLFF
>TRBV29-1|NA|TRBJ1-1|NA
TGCAGCGTTGTCTTGGTTTTGAACACTGAAGCTTTCTTT
CSVVLVLNTEAFF
>TRBV6-5|NA|TRBJ2-2|NA
TGTGCCAGTAGGACTCGATCCCCTTCATGGTTCACGAACACCGGGGAGCTGTTTTTT
CASRTRSPSWFTNTGELFF
>TRBV20-1|NA|TRBJ2-1|NA
TGCAGTGCTAGTCTGGCAGGGGAAAGCTCCTACAATGAGCAGTTCTTC
CSASLAGESSYNEQFF
>TRBV9|NA|TRBJ2-1|NA
TGTGCCAGCAGTAGCCAGACAGACGAGCAGTTCTTC
CASSSQTDEQFF
>TRBV4-3|NA|TRBJ2-5|TRBD2
TGCGCCAGCAGCCAAGATGTCCGGACTAGCGGGGGTTTTGAAGAGACCCAGTACTTC
CASSQDVRTSGGFEETQYF
>TRBV7-6|few|TRBJ2-1|NA
TGTGCCAGCAGCTATACAACGGGACACTACAATGAGCAGTTCTTC
CASSYTTGHYNEQFF
>TRBV4-2|few|TRBJ2-3|TRBD2
TGTGCCAGCAGCCAAAGTGCGGCTAGCGGGGGCACAGATACGCAGTATTTT
CASSQSAASGGTDTQYF
>TRBV27|NA|TRBJ2-7|NA
TGTGCCAGCAGTTTATCTATGACCCCCACCTACGAGCAGTACTTC
CASSLSMTPTYEQYF
>TRBV29-1|NA|TRBJ2-3|TRBD2
TGCAGCGGGCAACTAGCGGGGGGCACAGATACGCAGTATTTT
CSGQLAGGTDTQYF
>TRBV29-1|NA|TRBJ1-5|NA
TGCAGCGTACCCGACAGGAGGAGAAGCAATCAGCCCCAGCATTTT
CSVPDRRRSNQPQHF
>TRBV29-1|few|TRBJ2-3|NA
TGCAGCGTTGATCTGGGCTGGGAGAGAGGCACAGATACGCAGTATTTT
CSVDLGWERGTDTQYF
>TRBV29-1|NA|TRBJ2-7|NA
TGCAGCGTCGCCGAAATACTAGGGTACGAGCAGTACTTC
CSVAEILGYEQYF
>TRBV6-6|NA|TRBJ2-7|NA
TGTGCCAGCAGCCGATCACAGGCCTACGAGCAGTACTTC
CASSRSQAYEQYF
>TRBV9|NA|TRBJ2-3|TRBD2
TGTGCCAGCAGCGCTAGCGGGGCACCAGGAGATACGCAGTATTTT
CASSASGAPGDTQYF
>TRBV18|few|TRBJ2-7|TRBD1
TGTGCCAGCTCAGGCTCGGGACAGGGGAGCTCCTACGAGCAGTACTTC
CASSGSGQGSSYEQYF
>TRBV20-1|NA|TRBJ2-3|TRBD2
TGCAGTGCCCTTTGGGGGGGGGATTCAGATACGCAGTATTTT
CSALWGGDSDTQYF
>TRBV24-1|NA|TRBJ2-7|NA
TGTGCCACCAGTGATCCCGGCACAAAGGGGCAGTACTTC
CATSDPGTKGQYF
>TRBV6-2/TRBV6-3|few|TRBJ2-6|TRBD1
TGTGCCAGCAGCCGGGACAGAGCAACCAACGTCCTGACTTTC
CASSRDRATNVLTF